This T cell receptor (beta chain) was documented in a study of blood T cells in healthy people across ages. Study overall: About one barcoded TCR beta cDNA was captured per two T cells.

This clonotype was seen a few times. Its antigen is unknown. V was shortened by 3 bases and J by 7 bases, with 22 bases between the two germline ends. CDR3 size: 17 residues. CDR1 is SQVTM, CDR2 ANQGSEA, per germline. Per sample, no less than 5 micrograms of total RNA were extracted. General observations from the study: It was the long-lived donors that had more naive CD4+ cells and higher diversity than aged donors. Since the PBMCs were unsorted, naive and antigen-experienced cells could not be conclusively compared.

A sample-barcoded 5' primer and a J-beta primer mix were used in a second PCR of about 7 to 11 cycles. One entry per CDR3 protein, called by TCRdb with MiXCR from the 5' RACE reads. Altogether hundreds of thousands of distinct CDR3 sequences are present, around 49% being singletons, with the ten largest covering around an eighth. The specimen was blood. This sequence joins TRBV29-1 and TRBJ1-6; D is ambiguous. The sequence derives from a man aged 30-40 years in good health. The chain's CDR3 is CSVDCGECRRLNSPLHF. The CDR3 DNA is TGCAGCGTTGATTGCGGGGAGTGCAGGCGGCTAAATTCACCCCTCCACTTT.